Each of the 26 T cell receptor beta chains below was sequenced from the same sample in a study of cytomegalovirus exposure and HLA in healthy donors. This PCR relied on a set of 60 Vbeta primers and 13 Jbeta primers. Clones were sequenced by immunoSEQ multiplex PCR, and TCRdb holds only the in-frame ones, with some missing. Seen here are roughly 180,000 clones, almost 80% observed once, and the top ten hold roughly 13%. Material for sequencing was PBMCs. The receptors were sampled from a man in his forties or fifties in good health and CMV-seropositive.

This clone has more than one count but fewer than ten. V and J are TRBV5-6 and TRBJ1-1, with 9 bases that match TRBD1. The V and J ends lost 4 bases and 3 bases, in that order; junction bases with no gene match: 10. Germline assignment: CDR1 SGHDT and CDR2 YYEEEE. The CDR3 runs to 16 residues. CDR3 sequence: CASSLGTGLGDTEAFF. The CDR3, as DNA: TGTGCCAGCAGCCTAGGGACAGGGTTAGGGGACACTGAAGCTTTCTTT.

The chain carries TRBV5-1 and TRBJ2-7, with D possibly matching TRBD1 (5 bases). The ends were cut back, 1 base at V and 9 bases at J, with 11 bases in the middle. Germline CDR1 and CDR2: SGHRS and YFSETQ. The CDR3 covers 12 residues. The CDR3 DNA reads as TGCGCCAGCAGCTTGCAGGGTTCTGGGCAGTACGTC. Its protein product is CASSLQGSGQYV.

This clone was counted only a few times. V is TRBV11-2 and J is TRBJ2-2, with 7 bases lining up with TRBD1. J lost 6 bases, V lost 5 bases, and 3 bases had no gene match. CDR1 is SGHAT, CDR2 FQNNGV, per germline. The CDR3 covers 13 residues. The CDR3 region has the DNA TGTGCCAGCAGCCCACAGGGGTCCGGGGAGCTGTTTTTT. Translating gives CASSPQGSGELFF. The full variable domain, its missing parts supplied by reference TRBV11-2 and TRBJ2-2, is EAGVAQSPRYKIIEKRQSVAFWCNPISGHATLYWYQQILGQGPKLLIQFQNNGVVDDSQLPKDRFSAERLKGVDSTLKIQPAKLEDSAVYLCASSPQGSGELFFGEGSRLTVL.

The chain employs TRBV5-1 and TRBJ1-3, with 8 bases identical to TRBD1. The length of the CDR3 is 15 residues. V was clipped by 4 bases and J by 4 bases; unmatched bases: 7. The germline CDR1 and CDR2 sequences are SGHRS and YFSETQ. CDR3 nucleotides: TGCGCCAGCAGCACAGGACAGGGAATCGGAAACACCATATATTTT. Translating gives CASSTGQGIGNTIYF. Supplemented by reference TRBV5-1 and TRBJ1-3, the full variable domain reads KAGVTQTPRYLIKTRGQQVTLSCSPISGHRSVSWYQQTPGQGLQFLFEYFSETQRNKGNFPGRFSGRQFSNSRSEMNVSTLELGDSALYLCASSTGQGIGNTIYFGEGSWLTVV.

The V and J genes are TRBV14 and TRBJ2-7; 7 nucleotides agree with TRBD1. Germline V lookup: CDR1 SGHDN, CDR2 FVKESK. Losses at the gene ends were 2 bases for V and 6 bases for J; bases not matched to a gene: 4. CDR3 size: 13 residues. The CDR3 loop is CASSQQQGSEQYF. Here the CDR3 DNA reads TGTGCCAGCAGCCAACAACAGGGGTCCGAGCAGTACTTC.

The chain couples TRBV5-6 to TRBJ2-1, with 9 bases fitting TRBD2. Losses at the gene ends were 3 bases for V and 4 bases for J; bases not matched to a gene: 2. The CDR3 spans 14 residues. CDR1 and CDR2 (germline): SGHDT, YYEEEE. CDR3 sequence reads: CASSYLAGYNEQFF. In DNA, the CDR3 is TGTGCCAGCAGCTATCTAGCGGGGTACAATGAGCAGTTCTTC.

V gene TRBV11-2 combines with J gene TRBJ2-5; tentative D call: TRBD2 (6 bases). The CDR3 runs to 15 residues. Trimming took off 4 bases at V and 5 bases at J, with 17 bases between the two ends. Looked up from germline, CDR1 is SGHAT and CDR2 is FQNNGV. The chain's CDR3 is CASSSTPSEGETQYF. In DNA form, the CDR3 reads TGTGCCAGCAGCTCCACGCCTAGCGAGGGGGAGACCCAGTACTTC.

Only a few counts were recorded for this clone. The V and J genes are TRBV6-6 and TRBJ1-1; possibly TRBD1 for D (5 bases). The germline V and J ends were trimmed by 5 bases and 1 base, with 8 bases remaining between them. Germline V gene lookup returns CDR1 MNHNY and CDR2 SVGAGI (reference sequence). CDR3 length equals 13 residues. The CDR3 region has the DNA TGTGCCAGCAGTCAGGGAAAGAACACTGAAGCTTTCTTT. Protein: CASSQGKNTEAFF.

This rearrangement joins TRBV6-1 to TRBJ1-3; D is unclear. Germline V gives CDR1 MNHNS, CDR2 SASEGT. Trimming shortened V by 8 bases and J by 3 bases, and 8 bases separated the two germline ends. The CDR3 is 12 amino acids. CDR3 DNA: TGTGCCAGCGCAGCGTATGGAAACACCATATATTTT. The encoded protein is CASAAYGNTIYF.

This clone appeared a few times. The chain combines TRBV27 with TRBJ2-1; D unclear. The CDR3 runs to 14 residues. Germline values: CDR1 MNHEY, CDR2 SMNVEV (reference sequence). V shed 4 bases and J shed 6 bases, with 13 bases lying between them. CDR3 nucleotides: TGTGCCAGCAGTTCTCCCCTGACAAGCAATGAGCAGTTCTTC. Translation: CASSSPLTSNEQFF.

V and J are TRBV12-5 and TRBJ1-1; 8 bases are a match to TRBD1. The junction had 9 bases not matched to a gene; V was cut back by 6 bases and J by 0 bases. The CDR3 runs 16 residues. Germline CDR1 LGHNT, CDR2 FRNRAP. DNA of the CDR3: TGTGCTAGTGGCCCCGATAGGACAGGGATGAACACTGAAGCTTTCTTT. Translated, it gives CASGPDRTGMNTEAFF.

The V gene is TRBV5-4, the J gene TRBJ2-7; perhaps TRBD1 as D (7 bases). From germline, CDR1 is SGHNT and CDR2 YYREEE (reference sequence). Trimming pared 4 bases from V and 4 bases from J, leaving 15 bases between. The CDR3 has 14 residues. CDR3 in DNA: TGTGCCAGCAGCCCAGTCCAGGGGGGATACGAGCAGTACTTC. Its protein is CASSPVQGGYEQYF.

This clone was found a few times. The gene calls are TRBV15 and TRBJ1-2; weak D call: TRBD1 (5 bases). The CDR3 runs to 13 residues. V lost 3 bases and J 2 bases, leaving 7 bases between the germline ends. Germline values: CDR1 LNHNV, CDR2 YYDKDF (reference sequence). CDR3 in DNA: TGTGCCACCAGCAGGGCAGGGAACTATGGCTACACCTTC. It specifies CATSRAGNYGYTF.

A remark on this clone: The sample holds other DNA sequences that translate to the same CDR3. CDR3 amino acids: CASSQDPGQYYGYTF. For the CDR3, the DNA is TGTGCCAGCAGCCAAGACCCTGGGCAGTACTATGGCTACACCTTC. This chain links TRBV14 with TRBJ1-2, with D unclear. V was clipped by 0 bases and J by 3 bases, with 11 bases between them. Germline V gene lookup returns CDR1 SGHDN and CDR2 FVKESK. The CDR3 covers 15 residues. The entire variable domain, with the rest obtained from reference TRBV14 and TRBJ1-2, is as follows: EAGVTQFPSHSVIEKGQTVTLRCDPISGHDNLYWYRRVMGKEIKFLLHFVKESKQDESGMPNNRFLAERTGGTYSTLKVQPAELEDSGVYFCASSQDPGQYYGYTFGSGTRLTVV.

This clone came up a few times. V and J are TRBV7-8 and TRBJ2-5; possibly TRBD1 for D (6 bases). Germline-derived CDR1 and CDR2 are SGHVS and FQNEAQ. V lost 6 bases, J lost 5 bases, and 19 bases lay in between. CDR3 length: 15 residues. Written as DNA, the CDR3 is TGTGCCAGCAGAGCGCTGGACAGAGTTTCGGAGACCCAGTACTTC. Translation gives CASRALDRVSETQYF.

CDR3 residues: CASSRTGSLNEQFF. DNA for the CDR3: TGTGCCAGCAGTCGGACAGGAAGCCTCAATGAGCAGTTCTTC. This chain uses TRBV27 with TRBJ2-1, with 7 bases lining up with TRBD1. Germline loops: CDR1 MNHEY, CDR2 SMNVEV (reference sequence). V lost 5 bases to trimming and J lost 6 bases; unmatched junction nucleotides: 7. The CDR3 is 14 residues long.

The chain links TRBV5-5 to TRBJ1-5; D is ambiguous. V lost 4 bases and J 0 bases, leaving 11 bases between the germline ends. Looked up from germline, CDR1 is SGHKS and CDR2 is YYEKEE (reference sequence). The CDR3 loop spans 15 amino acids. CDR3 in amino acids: CASSRRFNSNQPQHF. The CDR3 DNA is TGTGCCAGCAGCCGCCGGTTCAATAGCAATCAGCCCCAGCATTTT. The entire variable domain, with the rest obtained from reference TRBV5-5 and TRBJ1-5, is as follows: DAGVTQSPTHLIKTRGQQVTLRCSPISGHKSVSWYQQVLGQGPQFIFQYYEKEERGRGNFPDRFSARQFPNYSSELNVNALLLGDSALYLCASSRRFNSNQPQHFGDGTRLSIL.

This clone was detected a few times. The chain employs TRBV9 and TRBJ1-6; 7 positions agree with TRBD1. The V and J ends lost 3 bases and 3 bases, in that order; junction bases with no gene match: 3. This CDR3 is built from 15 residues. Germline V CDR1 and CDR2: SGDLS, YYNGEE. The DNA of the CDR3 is TGTGCCAGCAGCGCAGGGACAGACTATAATTCACCCCTCCACTTT. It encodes CASSAGTDYNSPLHF.

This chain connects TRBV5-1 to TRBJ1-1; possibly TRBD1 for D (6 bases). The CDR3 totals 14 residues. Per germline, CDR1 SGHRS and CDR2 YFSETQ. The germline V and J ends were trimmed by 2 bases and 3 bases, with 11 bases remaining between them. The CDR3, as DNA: TGCGCCAGCAGCTTTGGACAGTTATACACTGAAGCTTTCTTT. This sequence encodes CASSFGQLYTEAFF.

As DNA, the CDR3 is TGCGCCAGCAGCTTGGGGACAGACAATGAGCAGTTCTTC. Amino acid sequence: CASSLGTDNEQFF. The rearrangement links TRBV5-1 to TRBJ2-1; perhaps TRBD1 as D (6 bases). Germline lookup yields CDR1 SGHRS and CDR2 YFSETQ. Trimming took 0 bases from V and 5 from J, leaving 6 bases between them. There are 13 residues in the CDR3. Full variable domain (rest looked up from reference TRBV5-1 and TRBJ2-1): KAGVTQTPRYLIKTRGQQVTLSCSPISGHRSVSWYQQTPGQGLQFLFEYFSETQRNKGNFPGRFSGRQFSNSRSEMNVSTLELGDSALYLCASSLGTDNEQFFGPGTRLTVL.

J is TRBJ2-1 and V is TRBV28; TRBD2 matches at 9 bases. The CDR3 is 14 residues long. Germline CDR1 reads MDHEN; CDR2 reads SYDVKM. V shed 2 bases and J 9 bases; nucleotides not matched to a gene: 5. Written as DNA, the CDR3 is TGTGCCAGCAGTTTACTTCAGCGGGGGGCTGAGCAGTTCTTC. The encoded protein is CASSLLQRGAEQFF.

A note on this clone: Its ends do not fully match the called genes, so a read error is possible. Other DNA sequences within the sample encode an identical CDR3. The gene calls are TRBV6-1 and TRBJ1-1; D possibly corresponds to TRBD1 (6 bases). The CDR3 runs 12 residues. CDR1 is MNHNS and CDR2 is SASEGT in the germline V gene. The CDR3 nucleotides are TGTGCCAGCAGCCTAACAGGGAATGAAGCCTTCTTT. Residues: CASSLTGNEAFF.

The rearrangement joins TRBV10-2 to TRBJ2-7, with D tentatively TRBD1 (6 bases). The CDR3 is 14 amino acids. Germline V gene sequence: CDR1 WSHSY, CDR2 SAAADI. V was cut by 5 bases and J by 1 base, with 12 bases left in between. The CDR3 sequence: CASSTGFNSYEQYV. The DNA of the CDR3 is TGCGCCAGCAGTACAGGGTTTAATTCCTACGAGCAGTACGTC.

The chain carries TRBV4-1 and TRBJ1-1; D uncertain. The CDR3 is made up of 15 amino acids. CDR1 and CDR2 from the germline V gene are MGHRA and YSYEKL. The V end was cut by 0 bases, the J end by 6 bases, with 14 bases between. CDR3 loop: CASSQDSRQRAEAFF. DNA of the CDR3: TGCGCCAGCAGCCAAGATAGTCGGCAGAGGGCTGAAGCTTTCTTT.

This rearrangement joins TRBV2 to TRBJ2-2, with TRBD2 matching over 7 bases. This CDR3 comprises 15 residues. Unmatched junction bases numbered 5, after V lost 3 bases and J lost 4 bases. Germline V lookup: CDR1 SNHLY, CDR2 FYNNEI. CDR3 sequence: CASSDGSGGTGELFF. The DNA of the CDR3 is TGTGCCAGCAGTGATGGGTCGGGAGGCACCGGGGAGCTGTTTTTT.

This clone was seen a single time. CDR3 in DNA: TGTGCCAGCAGTATACAGGGAAACACTGAAGCTTTCTTT. It is translated as CASSIQGNTEAFF. V and J are TRBV2 and TRBJ1-1, with TRBD1 as a possible D gene (6 bases). V gave up 5 bases and J gave up 2 bases, with 9 bases separating them. The CDR3 length is 13 residues. The germline CDR1 and CDR2 sequences are SNHLY and FYNNEI. Drawing the rest from reference TRBV2 and TRBJ1-1, the complete variable domain is EPEVTQTPSHQVTQMGQEVILRCVPISNHLYFYWYRQILGQKVEFLVSFYNNEISEKSEIFDDQFSVERPDGSNFTLKIRSTKLEDSAMYFCASSIQGNTEAFFGQGTRLTVV.